This TCR beta chain was retrieved from a study of CD8 T cells in ankylosing spondylitis. TCRdb re-called the 5' RACE reads through MiXCR, storing one row per CDR3 protein. The sample consists of about 140,000 distinct CDR3 sequences, around a third of them appearing once. Germline assignment: CDR1 DFQATT and CDR2 SNEGSKA (reference sequence). Trimming at V came to 0 bases and at J to 6 bases, leaving 15 bases not matched to a gene. This CDR3 region has 18 residues. V and J are TRBV20-1 and TRBJ2-1, with 9 bases that match TRBD2. Sequenced: synovial fluid, either unsorted or a sorted T cell fraction (not recorded which). The clonotype comes from a male donor with ankylosing spondylitis. The CDR3 reads CSARDYRGIGRGGNEQFF. CDR3 nucleotides: TGCAGTGCTAGAGATTATAGGGGAATAGGGCGGGGGGGCAATGAGCAGTTCTTC.